This entry features one T cell receptor (beta chain) sequence. What this receptor recognizes is not known. Per-base qualities were not stored, and no clone one base away is much larger. From the germline V gene, CDR1 is SGHRS and CDR2 is YFSETQ. The CDR3 spans 16 residues, from the cysteine through the phenylalanine. CDR3 DNA is the only sequence kept; it has 48 bases, read in frame from the first base. For this chain, trimming is 4 bases at the V end and 2 bases at the J end, and the number of junction bases without a gene match is 8. Whole blood was collected in K2EDTA tubes by collaborating institutions according to the institutions' own protocols. Collaborator samples were shipped for TCRbeta analysis as frozen whole blood, isolated PBMCs, or DNA extracted from either sample type. This record belongs to a study of blood T cell repertoires in COVID-19 (TCRdb year 2020). With respect to the entire study: Samples covering the acute and convalescent phases of COVID-19 were provided by collaborators in the United States, Italy and Spain. The prospective study material was composed of cDNA or gDNA derived from T cells, B-cell-depleted T cells, or PBMCs. Deeply sampled blood TCRbeta repertoires from subjects exposed to, actively infected with, or recovered from COVID-19 were included in the dataset. The repertoires were made available in a free public database intended to serve as a resource for research on the immune response to SARS-CoV-2. The samples were drawn from two sources: the first 160 participants of the ongoing ImmuneRACE study, and 1,000 to 1,500 subjects contributed by 6 global collaborators. Nearly every sample came with metadata listing a de-identified subject ID, COVID-19 status, age in years and sex. Where HLA class I and class II types were available, the types were taken from metadata supplied by the sample provider, not from assay-based typing.

The immunoSEQ Assay, a bias-controlled multiplex PCR, was used to amplify TCRbeta CDR3 regions from genomic DNA. As for the authors' bioinformatics: Within the assay, amplification of reference gene primers was used to estimate how many nucleated cells each sample contained. To quantify the absolute abundance of each unique TCRbeta CDR3 rearrangement, sequence reads were collapsed and filtered. Productive Simpson clonality was computed per sample as the square root of Simpson's diversity index over productive rearrangements. This immuneACCESS table, as held by TCRdb, lists in-frame sequences with V and J called but not all clones. Of the missing ones, under half trace to an unresolved V gene in checked studies; the others have no known cause. Clone size and V and J calls were adopted from that table, with D and trimming inferred from the DNA. Within this sample are some 120,000 clones, with over 75% of them counted one time only. The top ten clones comprise roughly 10% of the sample.

On the study overall, not on this receptor specifically: The amount of clinical and demographic metadata varied by source and participant and was provided uncurated.

The sample was peripheral blood. The chain was built from TRBV5-1 and TRBJ2-4, with 8 bases matching TRBD1. The sequence was obtained from a man aged 55-75 years with acute or convalescent COVID-19. The CDR3 region has the sequence CASSLGQGNPKNIQYF. The DNA reads TGCGCCAGCAGCCTAGGACAGGGAAATCCCAAAAACATTCAGTACTTC.